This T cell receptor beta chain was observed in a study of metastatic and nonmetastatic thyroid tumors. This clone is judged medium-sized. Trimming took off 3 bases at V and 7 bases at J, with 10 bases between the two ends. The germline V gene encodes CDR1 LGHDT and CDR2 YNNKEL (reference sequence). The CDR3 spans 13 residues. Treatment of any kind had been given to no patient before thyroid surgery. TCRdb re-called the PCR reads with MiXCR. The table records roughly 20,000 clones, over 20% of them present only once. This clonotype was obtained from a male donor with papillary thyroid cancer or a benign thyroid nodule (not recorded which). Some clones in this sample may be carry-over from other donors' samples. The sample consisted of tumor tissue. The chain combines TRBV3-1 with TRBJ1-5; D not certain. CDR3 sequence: CASSHLGNQPQHF. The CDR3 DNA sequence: TGTGCCAGCAGCCATCTCGGGAACCAGCCCCAGCATTTT.